A selection of T cell receptor beta chains follows, all from one sample in a study of vaccination and CD4 T cells after COVID-19. Their target antigens are unknown. TCRdb reprocessed the PCR reads via MiXCR and lists one record per CDR3 protein. The table shows more than 9,500 distinct CDR3 sequences, with roughly 44% occurring only once. Here the sequenced sample was cultured CD4+ T cells from blood, taken after SARS-CoV-2 vaccination. Every receptor here comes from a human donor with COVID-19. Each CDR3 is given with its conserved first and last residue. D genes are given only for firm matches. Rows give clone size only sometimes, using once, few, many, or a class for an expanded clone.

clone size	CDR3 length	D gene	V gene	J gene	CDR3 DNA	CDR3 protein
NA	15	NA	TRBV5-4	TRBJ2-5	TGTGCCAGCAGCTTGGTGGACGAGGGGAGGGAGACCCAGTACTTC	CASSLVDEGRETQYF
few	14	NA	TRBV7-9	TRBJ1-1	TGTGCCAGCAGCCCGTACAGCCAGGGGACTGAAGCTTTCTTT	CASSPYSQGTEAFF
NA	15	NA	TRBV21-1	TRBJ2-3	TGTGCCAGCAGCAAACTCTCGGCGGTCGCAGATACGCAGTATTTT	CASSKLSAVADTQYF
NA	15	NA	TRBV6-2/TRBV6-3	TRBJ1-5	TGTGCCACCAAACCCCCACAGGAGGCGCATCAGCCCCAGCATTTT	CATKPPQEAHQPQHF
few	13	NA	TRBV19	TRBJ2-4	TGTGCCAGTAGTAATGCAGACAGAGGCATTCAGTACTTC	CASSNADRGIQYF
NA	13	NA	TRBV29-1	TRBJ1-1	TGCAGCGCCCTGGGGGGGGGACGGACTGAAGCTTTCTTT	CSALGGGRTEAFF
few	14	TRBD1	TRBV28	TRBJ2-7	TGTGCCAGCACCAGAAACAGGGGGCCCCACGAGCAGTACTTC	CASTRNRGPHEQYF
once	14	TRBD1	TRBV2	TRBJ1-3	TGTGCCAGCAGTGGGGACAGCTCTGGAAACACCATATATTTT	CASSGDSSGNTIYF
once	14	TRBD1	TRBV28	TRBJ1-2	TGTGCCAGCAGTTTTGGCGACAGGGCATATGGCTACACCTTC	CASSFGDRAYGYTF
NA	16	NA	TRBV2	TRBJ1-6	TGTGCCAGCAGGGAAACCTCCGGGACCGGTAATTCACCCCTCCACTTT	CASRETSGTGNSPLHF
few	15	TRBD1	TRBV20-1	TRBJ1-6	TGCAGTGCTACCACATTGGGACAGAATAATTCACCCCTCCACTTT	CSATTLGQNNSPLHF
few	13	NA	TRBV24-1	TRBJ1-2	TGTGCCACCAGCCAGGGTGTAGGCTATGGCTACACCTTC	CATSQGVGYGYTF
NA	14	TRBD2	TRBV6-1	TRBJ2-7	TGTGCCAGCAGGGGTACTAGCGGAACCTACGAGCAGTACTTC	CASRGTSGTYEQYF
NA	14	NA	TRBV6-1	TRBJ1-1	TGTGCCAGCACTTCAAACAGGGACCGGACTGAAGCTTTCTTT	CASTSNRDRTEAFF
NA	14	NA	TRBV2	TRBJ1-6	TGTGCCAGCAGTGTCTTAGGGGGAACGTCACCCCTCCACTTT	CASSVLGGTSPLHF
NA	14	NA	TRBV6-1	TRBJ2-2	TGTGCCAGCAGCAGGGATGTAAACACCGGGGAGCTGTTTTTT	CASSRDVNTGELFF
NA	14	NA	TRBV6-1	TRBJ2-3	TGTGCCAGCAGGTGGACAGCTAGCACAGATACGCAGTATTTT	CASRWTASTDTQYF
NA	15	NA	TRBV11-1	TRBJ1-2	TGTGCCAGCAGCTTCGGGTTGGCAGGGGAGGGTGGCTACACCTTC	CASSFGLAGEGGYTF
few	16	TRBD1	TRBV11-2	TRBJ1-5	TGTGCCAGCAGCCCGGGGACAGGGGGATCACATCAGCCCCAGCATTTT	CASSPGTGGSHQPQHF
NA	14	NA	TRBV7-8	TRBJ2-2	TGTGCCAGCAGCTTAGCAGGGAACACCGGGGAGCTGTTTTTT	CASSLAGNTGELFF
NA	14	NA	TRBV28	TRBJ2-5	TGTGCCATCCACCGGGGCTCCCCTGGGGAGACCCAGTACTTC	CAIHRGSPGETQYF
NA	16	TRBD1	TRBV29-1	TRBJ1-1	TGCAGCGTTGACCGGGGGACAGGGCGGGTGAACACTGAAGCTTTCTTT	CSVDRGTGRVNTEAFF
NA	12	NA	TRBV12-5	TRBJ1-3	TGTGCTAGTGGTCCCACTGGAAACACCATATATTTT	CASGPTGNTIYF
medium-sized	15	TRBD1	TRBV10-3	TRBJ1-2	TGTGCCACCCAACGATCCAGACAGGGGCCTCATGGCTACACCTTC	CATQRSRQGPHGYTF
NA	15	TRBD1	TRBV7-2	TRBJ2-1	TGTGCCAGCAGCTTAACTCGGACAGGGGGCAATGAGCAGTTCTTC	CASSLTRTGGNEQFF
few	16	TRBD1	TRBV27	TRBJ1-6	TGTGCCAGCAGTTTATGGACAGGCTCCTATAATTCACCCCTCCACTTT	CASSLWTGSYNSPLHF
NA	13	NA	TRBV16	TRBJ2-5	TGTGCCAGCAGCCAAGACAGGCGCAAGACCCAGTACTTC	CASSQDRRKTQYF
few	12	NA	TRBV27	TRBJ2-7	TGTGCCAGCAGTTACCCCGGGGGCGAGCAGTACTTC	CASSYPGGEQYF
NA	16	NA	TRBV2	TRBJ2-3	TGTGCCAGCAGAGCGGGACAGGTACAAGACACAGATACGCAGTATTTT	CASRAGQVQDTDTQYF
NA	13	TRBD1	TRBV4-3	TRBJ1-2	TGCGCCAGCAGCCAAGCAGGGGGCTATGGCTACACCTTC	CASSQAGGYGYTF
NA	12	NA	TRBV5-4	TRBJ1-6	TGTGCCAGCAGCTTGAAGGGGTCACCCCTCCACTTT	CASSLKGSPLHF